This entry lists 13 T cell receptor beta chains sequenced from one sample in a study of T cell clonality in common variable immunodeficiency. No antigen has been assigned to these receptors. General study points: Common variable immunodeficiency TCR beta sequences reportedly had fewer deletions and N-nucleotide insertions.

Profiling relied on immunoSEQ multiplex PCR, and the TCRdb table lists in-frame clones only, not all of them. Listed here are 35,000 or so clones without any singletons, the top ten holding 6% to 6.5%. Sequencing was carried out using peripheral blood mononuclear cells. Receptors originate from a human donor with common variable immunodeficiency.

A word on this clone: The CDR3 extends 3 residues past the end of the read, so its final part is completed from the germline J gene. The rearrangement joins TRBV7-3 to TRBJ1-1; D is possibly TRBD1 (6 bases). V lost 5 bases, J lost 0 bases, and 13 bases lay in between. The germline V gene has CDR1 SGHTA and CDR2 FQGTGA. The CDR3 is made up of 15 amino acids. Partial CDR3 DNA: TGTGCCAGCAGCGACTGGGGGCAGGTGAACACTGAA. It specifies CASSDWGQVNTE. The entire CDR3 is CASSDWGQVNTEAFF.

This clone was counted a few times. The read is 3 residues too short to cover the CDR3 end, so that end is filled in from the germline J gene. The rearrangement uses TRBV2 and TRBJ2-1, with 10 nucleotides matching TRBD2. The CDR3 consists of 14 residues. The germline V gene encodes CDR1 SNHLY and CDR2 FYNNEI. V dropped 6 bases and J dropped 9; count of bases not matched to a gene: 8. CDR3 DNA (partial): TGTGCCAGCAGCCCTCCAACTAGCGGGGTTGAG. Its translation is CASSPPTSGVE. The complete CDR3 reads CASSPPTSGVEQFF.

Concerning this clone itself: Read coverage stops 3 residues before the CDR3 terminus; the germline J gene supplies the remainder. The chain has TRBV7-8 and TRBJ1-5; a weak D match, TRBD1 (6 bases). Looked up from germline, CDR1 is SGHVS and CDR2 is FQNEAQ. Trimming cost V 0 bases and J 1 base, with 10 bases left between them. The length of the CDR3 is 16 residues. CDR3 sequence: CASSLAVGQSNQPQHF. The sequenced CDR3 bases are TGTGCCAGCAGCTTAGCGGTCGGACAGAGCAATCAGCCC.

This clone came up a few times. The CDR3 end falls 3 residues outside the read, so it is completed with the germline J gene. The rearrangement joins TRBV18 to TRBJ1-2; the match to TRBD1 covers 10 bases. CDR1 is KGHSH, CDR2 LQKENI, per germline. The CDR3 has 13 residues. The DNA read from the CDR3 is TGTGCCAGCTCCCCGGGACAGGGGAGGGAC. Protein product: CASSPGQGRD. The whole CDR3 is CASSPGQGRDYTF. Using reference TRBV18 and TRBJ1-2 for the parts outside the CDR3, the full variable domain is NAGVMQNPRHLVRRRGQEARLRCSPMKGHSHVYWYRQLPEEGLKFMVYLQKENIIDESGMPKERFSAEFPKEGPSILRIQQVVRGDSAAYFCASSPGQGRDYTFGSGTRLTVV.

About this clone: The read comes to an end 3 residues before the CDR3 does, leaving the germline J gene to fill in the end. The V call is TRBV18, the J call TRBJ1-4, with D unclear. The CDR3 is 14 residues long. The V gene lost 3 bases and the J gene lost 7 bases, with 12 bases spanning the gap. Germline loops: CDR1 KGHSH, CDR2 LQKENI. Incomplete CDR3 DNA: TGTGCCAGCTCACCGGCCAGTCAGAGTGAAAAA. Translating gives CASSPASQSEK. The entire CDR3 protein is CASSPASQSEKLFF.

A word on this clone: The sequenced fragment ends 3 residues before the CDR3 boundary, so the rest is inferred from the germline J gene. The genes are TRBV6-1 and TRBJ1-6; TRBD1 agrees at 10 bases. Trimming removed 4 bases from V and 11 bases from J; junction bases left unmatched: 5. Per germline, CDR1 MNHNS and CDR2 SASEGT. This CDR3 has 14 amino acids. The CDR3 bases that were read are TGTGCCAGCAGTGGGGGACAGGGGAGGACACCC. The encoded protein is CASSGGQGRTP. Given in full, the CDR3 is CASSGGQGRTPLHF.

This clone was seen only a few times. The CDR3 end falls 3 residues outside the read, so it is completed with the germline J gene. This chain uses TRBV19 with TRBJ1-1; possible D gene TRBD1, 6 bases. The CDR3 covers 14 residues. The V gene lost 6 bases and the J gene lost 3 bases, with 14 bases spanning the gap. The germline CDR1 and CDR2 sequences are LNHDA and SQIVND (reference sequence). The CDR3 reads CASSLQGRDTEAFF. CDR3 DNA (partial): TGTGCCAGTAGCTTACAGGGTAGGGACACTGAA.

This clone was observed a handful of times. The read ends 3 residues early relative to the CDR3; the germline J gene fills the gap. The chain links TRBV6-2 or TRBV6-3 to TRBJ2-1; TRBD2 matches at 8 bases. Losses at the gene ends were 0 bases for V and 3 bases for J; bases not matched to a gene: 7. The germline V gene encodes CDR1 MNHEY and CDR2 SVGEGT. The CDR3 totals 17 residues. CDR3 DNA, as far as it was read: TGTGCCAGCAGTTACTCGAAGAGGAGCGGGGGCTACAATGAG. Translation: CASSYSKRSGGYNE. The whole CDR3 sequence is CASSYSKRSGGYNEQFF.

CDR3 in amino acids: CASGAALSYEQYF. Incomplete CDR3 DNA: TGTGCCAGCGGCGCGGCCCTCTCCTACGAG. The chain employs TRBV5-5 and TRBJ2-7; D is uncertain. Read coverage stops 3 residues before the CDR3 terminus; the germline J gene supplies the remainder. Trimming shortened V by 7 bases and J by 0 bases, and 11 bases separated the two germline ends. Germline V lookup: CDR1 SGHKS, CDR2 YYEKEE (reference sequence). There are 13 residues in the CDR3.

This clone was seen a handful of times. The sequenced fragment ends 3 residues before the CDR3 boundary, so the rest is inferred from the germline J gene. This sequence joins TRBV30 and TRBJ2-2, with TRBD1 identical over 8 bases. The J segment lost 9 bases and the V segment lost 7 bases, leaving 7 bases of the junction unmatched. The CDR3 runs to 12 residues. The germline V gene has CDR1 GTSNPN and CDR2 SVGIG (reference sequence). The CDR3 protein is CASGQESRELFF. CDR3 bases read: TGTGCCTCGGGACAGGAGTCCAGGGAG.

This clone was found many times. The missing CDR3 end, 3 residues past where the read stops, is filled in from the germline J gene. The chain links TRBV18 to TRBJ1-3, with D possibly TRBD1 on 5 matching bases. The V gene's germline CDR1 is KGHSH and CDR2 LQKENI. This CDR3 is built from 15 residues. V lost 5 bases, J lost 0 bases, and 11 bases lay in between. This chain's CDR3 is CASSSMTVSGNTIYF. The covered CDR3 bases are TGTGCCAGCTCATCAATGACAGTCTCTGGAAACACC. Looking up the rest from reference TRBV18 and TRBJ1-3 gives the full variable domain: NAGVMQNPRHLVRRRGQEARLRCSPMKGHSHVYWYRQLPEEGLKFMVYLQKENIIDESGMPKERFSAEFPKEGPSILRIQQVVRGDSAAYFCASSSMTVSGNTIYFGEGSWLTVV.

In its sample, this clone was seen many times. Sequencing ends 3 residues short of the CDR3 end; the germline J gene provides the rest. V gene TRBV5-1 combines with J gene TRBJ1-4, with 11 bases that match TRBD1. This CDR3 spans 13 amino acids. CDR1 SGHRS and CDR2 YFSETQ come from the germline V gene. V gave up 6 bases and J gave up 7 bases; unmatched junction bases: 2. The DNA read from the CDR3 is TGCGCCAGCAAGGGGACAGGGGGTGAAAAA. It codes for CASKGTGGEK. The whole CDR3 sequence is CASKGTGGEKLFF.

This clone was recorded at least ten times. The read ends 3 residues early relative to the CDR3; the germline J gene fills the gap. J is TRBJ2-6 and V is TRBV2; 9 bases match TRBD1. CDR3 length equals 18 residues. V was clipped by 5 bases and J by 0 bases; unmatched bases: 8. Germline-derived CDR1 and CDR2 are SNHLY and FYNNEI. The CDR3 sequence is CASSRSGTGFSGANVLTF. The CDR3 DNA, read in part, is TGTGCCAGCAGTCGATCCGGGACAGGGTTCTCTGGGGCCAACGTC.